Reported below is one TCR beta chain. Antigen unknown. This sample is drawn from a study of T cells in Graves' hyperthyroidism and ophthalmopathy. Study as a whole: Sampling of peripheral blood happened at initial diagnosis, prior to any treatment. Points from the study as a whole: The model's output predicted ophthalmopathy at a median of about 5.9 months prior to onset.

What was amplified from RNA transcripts were TCR beta CDR3 regions. The TCR CDR3 first-round RT-PCR relied on the HTBI primer set. TCRdb redid the calling of the multiplex PCR reads with MiXCR, one entry per CDR3 protein. The sample lists 400,000 to 550,000 distinct CDR3 sequences; roughly 24% were seen once. Trimming shortened V by 8 bases and J by 0 bases, and 14 bases separated the two germline ends. Germline V gene data show CDR1 as SQVTM and CDR2 as ANQGSEA. CDR3 length: 14 amino acids. This clonotype originated in a woman in her 30s with Graves' ophthalmopathy. V is TRBV29-1 and J is TRBJ1-3, with unresolved D. The sample consisted of blood. This CDR3 is CSQQRGSSGNTIYF. As DNA, the CDR3 is TGCAGCCAACAACGTGGTAGCTCTGGAAACACCATATATTTT.